What follows are 31 T cell receptor beta chains derived from one specimen sequenced in a study of cytomegalovirus exposure and HLA in healthy donors. PCR used 60 Vbeta primers and 13 Jbeta primers. Only in-frame clones appear in the TCRdb table, and some are missing; sequencing was by immunoSEQ multiplex PCR. The sample consists of over 150,000 clones, about four fifths of them appearing once. What was sequenced was PBMCs. These receptor sequences come from a girl aged 10 to 17 in good health and CMV-seropositive.

The count of this clone is one. V is TRBV11-2 and J is TRBJ1-4; D may be TRBD1 (6 bases). The germline gives CDR1 SGHAT, CDR2 FQNNGV. The CDR3 is 16 residues long. Trimming pared 1 base from V and 6 bases from J, leaving 15 bases between. The CDR3, as DNA: TGTGCCAGCAGCTTAGCACCGGGACAACGCTATGAAAAACTGTTTTTT. This encodes CASSLAPGQRYEKLFF.

The genes are TRBV6-5 and TRBJ1-1; D unclear. The CDR3 is 11 residues long. Germline CDR1 and CDR2: MNHEY and SVGAGI. Trimming took off 6 bases at V and 5 bases at J, with 7 bases between the two ends. The CDR3 here is CASRAMTEAFF. Here the CDR3 DNA reads TGTGCCAGCAGAGCGATGACTGAAGCTTTCTTT.

The chain couples TRBV7-2 to TRBJ2-1; the D gene is possibly TRBD2 (6 bases). Germline values: CDR1 SGHTA, CDR2 FQGNSA. The CDR3 extends over 18 amino acids. V lost 2 bases to trimming and J lost 0 bases, with 17 bases between them. The DNA of the CDR3 is TGTGCCAGCAGCTTATCGGGGAGCGGGCGTAGCTCCTACAATGAGCAGTTCTTC. Translating gives CASSLSGSGRSSYNEQFF.

The rearrangement uses TRBV5-4 and TRBJ2-7, with 9 bases identical to TRBD1. The CDR3 spans 16 residues. With V trimmed by 2 bases and J by 2 bases, 8 bases remained unmatched. The germline V gene has CDR1 SGHNT and CDR2 YYREEE (reference sequence). The CDR3 DNA is TGTGCCAGCAGCTTTGCTGGACAGGGGTTACCCTACGAGCAGTACTTC. Encoded protein: CASSFAGQGLPYEQYF.

The chain employs TRBV5-5 and TRBJ1-2, with 7 positions matching TRBD1. The length of the CDR3 is 14 residues. Germline V gives CDR1 SGHKS, CDR2 YYEKEE (reference sequence). J lost 2 bases, V lost 4 bases, and 5 bases had no gene match. CDR3 DNA: TGTGCCAGCAGCGAAGGGACAGCGAACTATGGCTACACCTTC. Its protein product is CASSEGTANYGYTF.

V gene TRBV12-2 combines with J gene TRBJ1-3. TRBV12-2 is labeled a pseudogene. The CDR3 totals 17 residues. CDR3 DNA sequence: TGTGCAAGTCGCCTCGAAGGGAGGGACGAGACTGGAAACACCATATATTTT. This gives the protein CASRLEGRDETGNTIYF.

For the CDR3, the DNA is TGTGCCAACTCGACACGGTACGAGCAGTACTTC. It encodes CANSTRYEQYF. The rearrangement joins TRBV19 to TRBJ2-7; D is undetermined. Germline loops: CDR1 LNHDA, CDR2 SQIVND (reference sequence). V was pared by 10 bases and J by 4 bases, with 11 bases between. This CDR3 region has 11 residues.

V is TRBV27 and J is TRBJ1-1; D might be TRBD1 (5 bases). Trimming shortened V by 4 bases and J by 0 bases, and 9 bases separated the two germline ends. The CDR3 totals 14 residues. In germline, CDR1 is MNHEY, CDR2 SMNVEV (reference sequence). CDR3 DNA sequence: TGTGCCAGCAGTTCCCCAGGGATGAACACTGAAGCTTTCTTT. This codes for CASSSPGMNTEAFF.

The chain joins TRBV4-1 to TRBJ1-5; a possible D gene is TRBD1 (6 bases). Germline CDR1 reads MGHRA; CDR2 reads YSYEKL. V shed 2 bases and J shed 0 bases, with 11 bases lying between them. This CDR3 has 16 amino acids. CDR3 region: CASSQQGWGSNQPQHF. The CDR3 DNA reads as TGCGCCAGCAGCCAACAGGGGTGGGGTAGCAATCAGCCCCAGCATTTT.

This rearrangement joins TRBV2 to TRBJ2-2; 8 nucleotides match TRBD2. This CDR3 has 14 amino acids. The J segment lost 7 bases and the V segment lost 2 bases, leaving 3 bases of the junction unmatched. Germline assignment: CDR1 SNHLY and CDR2 FYNNEI. Written as DNA, the CDR3 is TGTGCCAGCAGTGAACGGGGGGGCGTCGGGGAGCTGTTTTTT. This encodes CASSERGGVGELFF.

The chain recombines TRBV6-6 with TRBJ1-4, with 9 nucleotides matching TRBD1. Trimming removed 6 bases from V and 7 bases from J; junction bases left unmatched: 9. In germline, CDR1 is MNHNY, CDR2 SVGAGI (reference sequence). This CDR3 has 15 amino acids. DNA for the CDR3: TGTGCCAGCAGGAACAGGGGGCTGGCAAGTGAAAAACTGTTTTTT. Protein product: CASRNRGLASEKLFF.

The rearrangement uses TRBV19 and TRBJ2-3; D might be TRBD1 (5 bases). The germline gives CDR1 LNHDA, CDR2 SQIVND (reference sequence). V was cut by 9 bases and J by 2 bases, with 15 bases left in between. This CDR3 spans 14 amino acids. The CDR3 reads CASKEQENTDTQYF. The DNA of the CDR3 is TGTGCCAGCAAAGAACAGGAGAACACAGATACGCAGTATTTT.

The chain links TRBV27 to TRBJ1-1, with D tentatively TRBD1 (6 bases). Trimming left V 4 bases short and J 6 bases short, with 15 bases between. Germline V gene data show CDR1 as MNHEY and CDR2 as SMNVEV (reference sequence). CDR3 length: 14 amino acids. The CDR3 sequence is CASSYRTGSPEAFF. CDR3 sequence (DNA): TGTGCCAGCAGTTATCGCACAGGGTCCCCTGAAGCTTTCTTT.

Only one count was recorded for this clone. The chain links TRBV27 to TRBJ1-1; TRBD1 agrees at 7 bases. The CDR3 is 13 residues long. CDR1 is MNHEY, CDR2 SMNVEV, per germline (reference sequence). With V trimmed by 4 bases and J by 4 bases, 3 bases remained unmatched. CDR3 sequence (DNA): TGTGCCAGCAGTTCGACAGGGTTCACTGAAGCTTTCTTT. It is translated as CASSSTGFTEAFF.

This clone was seen only once. The chain employs TRBV19 and TRBJ2-5; D possibly corresponds to TRBD1 (6 bases). The CDR3 is 14 residues long. Germline V gene lookup returns CDR1 LNHDA and CDR2 SQIVND (reference sequence). V lost 1 base and J lost 5, with 11 bases in between. CDR3 DNA: TGTGCCAGTAGTATAGCGGGACATCGGGAGACCCAGTACTTC. It translates to CASSIAGHRETQYF.

The CDR3 nucleotides are TGTGCCATCAGCCAGAACCGGGACAATACTTACGAGCAGTACTTC. It specifies CAISQNRDNTYEQYF. This chain joins TRBV10-3 and TRBJ2-7; possible D gene TRBD1, 6 bases. The CDR3 is made up of 15 amino acids. The V end was cut by 6 bases, the J end by 4 bases, with 19 bases between. CDR1 and CDR2 from the germline V gene are ENHRY and SYGVKD.

The rearrangement joins TRBV6-1 to TRBJ1-2; D is ambiguous. This CDR3 is 13 amino acids long. Trimming took 6 bases from V and 4 from J, leaving 12 bases between them. Germline-derived CDR1 and CDR2 are MNHNS and SASEGT. The DNA of the CDR3 is TGTGCCAGCAGCCAAACTTCCACCTATGGCTACACCTTC. It is translated as CASSQTSTYGYTF.

This chain uses TRBV2 with TRBJ1-4; D is possibly TRBD1 (5 bases). The CDR3 contains 13 residues. In germline, CDR1 is SNHLY, CDR2 FYNNEI. The ends were cut back, 8 bases at V and 7 bases at J, with 14 bases in the middle. Written as DNA, the CDR3 is TGTGCCAGCCGTCCAGGGTGGACTGAAAAACTGTTTTTT. Protein product: CASRPGWTEKLFF.

This clone was seen only a few times. The V and J genes are TRBV5-4 and TRBJ2-7; D gene unclear. Germline lookup yields CDR1 SGHNT and CDR2 YYREEE (reference sequence). There are 12 residues in the CDR3. With 0 bases removed from V and 5 bases from J, the gap between germline ends came to 6 bases. The CDR3: CASSLGPNEQYF. The CDR3 DNA follows: TGTGCCAGCAGCTTGGGTCCCAACGAGCAGTACTTC.

The rearrangement uses TRBV4-2 and TRBJ1-2, with a possible D match to TRBD1 (6 bases). The V gene's germline CDR1 is LGHNA and CDR2 YNFKEQ. This CDR3 comprises 14 residues. V lost 4 bases, J lost 5 bases, and 14 bases lay in between. The CDR3 spells CASSPGQNVYGYTF. The DNA of the CDR3 is TGTGCCAGCAGCCCCGGACAGAATGTATATGGCTACACCTTC.

This clone came up a few times. The V and J genes are TRBV5-6 and TRBJ1-2, with a tentative D call TRBD1 (6 bases). The germline V gene encodes CDR1 SGHDT and CDR2 YYEEEE. The CDR3 covers 12 residues. V was shortened by 7 bases and J by 4 bases, with 11 bases between the two germline ends. CDR3 nucleotide sequence: TGTGCCAGCCGTTACAGGGCCTATGGCTACACCTTC. Translation: CASRYRAYGYTF.

This chain connects TRBV7-9 to TRBJ1-3; 7 bases line up with TRBD1. The trim removed 4 bases at V and 1 base at J, leaving 1 base unmatched. Per the germline V gene, CDR1 is SEHNR and CDR2 is FQNEAQ (reference sequence). The CDR3 runs 14 residues. CDR3 sequence (DNA): TGTGCCAGCAGCTCAGGGGGGTCTGGAAACACCATATATTTT. Its translation is CASSSGGSGNTIYF.

The V call is TRBV7-2, the J call TRBJ1-3; possible D gene TRBD1, 5 bases. V was trimmed by 5 bases and J by 0 bases, leaving 8 bases between them. In germline, CDR1 is SGHTA, CDR2 FQGNSA. The CDR3 extends over 14 amino acids. CDR3 residues: CASSLDSSGNTIYF. CDR3 in DNA: TGTGCCAGCAGCCTAGACAGCTCTGGAAACACCATATATTTT.

The V call is TRBV5-4, the J call TRBJ2-5; 12 bases align to TRBD1. The end of the DNA is better explained by TRBJ2-7, so the J call may be wrong. Looked up from germline, CDR1 is SGHNT and CDR2 is YYREEE (reference sequence). The CDR3 covers 14 residues. CDR3 region: CASSRDRGLYEQYF. CDR3 sequence (DNA): TGTGCCAGCAGCCGGGACAGGGGGCTCTACGAGCAGTACTTC.

The rearrangement joins TRBV19 to TRBJ2-7; TRBD1 agrees at 9 bases. Looked up from germline, CDR1 is LNHDA and CDR2 is SQIVND (reference sequence). V dropped 4 bases and J dropped 5; count of bases not matched to a gene: 6. The CDR3 sequence is 14 residues long. The CDR3 sequence is CASSTGTGRHEQYF. The DNA for the CDR3 is TGTGCCAGTAGTACAGGGACAGGGAGACACGAGCAGTACTTC.

The chain links TRBV19 to TRBJ1-2; D gene unclear. The CDR3 has 13 amino acids. Germline V gives CDR1 LNHDA, CDR2 SQIVND (reference sequence). The ends were cut back, 3 bases at V and 1 base at J, with 6 bases in the middle. The CDR3 nucleotides are TGTGCCAGTAGTATTGAGTTTAACTATGGCTACACCTTC. Translation gives CASSIEFNYGYTF.

This clone was found once. One junction end does not reproduce the germline sequence, and a read error may be involved. V is TRBV25-1 and J is TRBJ1-2; perhaps TRBD1 as D (5 bases). CDR1 and CDR2 (germline): MGHDK, SYGVNS. This CDR3 is 11 amino acids long. CDR3 loop: CASSETGAKNF. The DNA for the CDR3 is TGTGCCAGCAGTGAAACAGGCGCGAAGAACTTC.

The chain uses TRBV6-5 and TRBJ1-2; D possibly corresponds to TRBD1 (5 bases). CDR3 size: 14 residues. The V gene lost 7 bases and the J gene lost 5 bases, with 17 bases spanning the gap. CDR1 is MNHEY and CDR2 is SVGAGI in the germline V gene. CDR3 residues: CASTSSGGRYGYTF. The CDR3 DNA reads TGTGCCAGCACTAGTTCTGGGGGGAGGTATGGCTACACCTTC.

The J gene is TRBJ2-3, the V gene TRBV9; 15 bases line up with TRBD2. Germline V lookup: CDR1 SGDLS, CDR2 YYNGEE. The V segment lost 0 bases and the J segment 3 bases; nucleotides outside the gene matches: 2. The CDR3 runs to 17 residues. Written as DNA, the CDR3 is TGTGCCAGCAGCGTAGGGGGGACTAGCGGGGGGACAGATACGCAGTATTTT. It yields the protein CASSVGGTSGGTDTQYF.

This clone was detected only a few times. The rearrangement links TRBV5-1 to TRBJ1-4, with TRBD1 matching 7 bases. Germline assignment: CDR1 SGHRS and CDR2 YFSETQ. The V segment lost 0 bases and the J segment 3 bases; nucleotides outside the gene matches: 5. This CDR3 comprises 16 residues. The CDR3 region has the DNA TGCGCCAGCAGCTTGGGACAGGGAGTAGCTAATGAAAAACTGTTTTTT. It yields the protein CASSLGQGVANEKLFF.

The gene calls are TRBV9 and TRBJ1-2; the match to TRBD1 covers 7 bases. This CDR3 is 14 amino acids long. V dropped 0 bases and J dropped 4; count of bases not matched to a gene: 3. Germline loops: CDR1 SGDLS, CDR2 YYNGEE. The CDR3 bases are TGTGCCAGCAGCGTAGTAGGGGGCCCCTATGGCTACACCTTC. Translated, it gives CASSVVGGPYGYTF.